This T cell receptor (beta chain) came from a study of stem cell transplantation in POMP-related autoinflammatory disease. TCRdb keeps only in-frame clones here, not all; method: immunoSEQ multiplex PCR. The table lists some 33,000 clones, about 86% of them singletons. The V and J ends lost 2 bases and 5 bases respectively, with 11 bases between them. CDR1 is SGHRS, CDR2 YFSETQ, per germline. The CDR3 has 14 residues. The sequencing here drew on CD4+ T cells from PBMCs, taken before stem cell transplantation. The genes are TRBV5-1 and TRBJ2-1; D might be TRBD2 (6 bases). The source is a human donor with POMP-related autoinflammation and immune dysregulation (PRAID). The CDR3 DNA reads as TGCGCCAGCAGCTTACGGGGGATGAACAATGAGCAGTTCTTC. Protein sequence: CASSLRGMNNEQFF.